These T cell receptor beta chains were read from a single sample in a study of T cell responses to AZD1222 COVID-19 vaccine. Profiled with immunoSEQ multiplex PCR; TCRdb holds only in-frame clones, not every one. The data show 150,000 to 200,000 clones, with about 93% seen just once and roughly 1.9% held by the top ten. The material was peripheral blood, obtained 28 days after the second AZD1222 dose. The source is an adult who received the AZD1222 COVID-19 vaccine. The CDR3 runs from the conserved cysteine through the conserved F or W. The D gene is left open where the match is weak. Rows give clone size only sometimes, using once, few, many, or a class for an expanded clone.

D gene: .; V gene: TRBV6-4; J gene: TRBJ1-1; clone size: .; CDR3 DNA: TGTGCCAGCAGCTCGGGTACCCTTAAGAGGACTGAAGCTTTCTTT; CDR3 protein: CASSSGTLKRTEAFF
D gene: .; V gene: TRBV2; J gene: TRBJ2-5; clone size: once; CDR3 DNA: TGTGCCAGCAGTGTATACAGGGGAGGGGAGACCCAGTACTTC; CDR3 protein: CASSVYRGGETQYF
D gene: .; V gene: TRBV29-1; J gene: TRBJ2-2; clone size: .; CDR3 DNA: TGCAGCGTTGTTCGTCAGCACACCGGGGAGCTGTTTTTT; CDR3 protein: CSVVRQHTGELFF
D gene: TRBD1; V gene: TRBV7-9; J gene: TRBJ1-2; clone size: .; CDR3 DNA: TGTGCCAGCAGCCGCGGGACAGGGGGTTTCGGCTACACCTTC; CDR3 protein: CASSRGTGGFGYTF
D gene: .; V gene: TRBV7-5; J gene: TRBJ1-1; clone size: .; CDR3 DNA: TGTGCCAGAAGCTTAAAACAGGGAGACACTGAAGCTTTCTTT; CDR3 protein: CARSLKQGDTEAFF
D gene: .; V gene: TRBV24-1; J gene: TRBJ2-3; clone size: .; CDR3 DNA: TGTGCCACCACCGGAGGGTCCCACAGGGAGGCAGATACGCAGTATTTT; CDR3 protein: CATTGGSHREADTQYF
D gene: .; V gene: TRBV21-1; J gene: TRBJ1-6; clone size: once; CDR3 DNA: TGTGCCAGCAGCCCTCGGACAGGGGGCTTCTGCTCACCCCTCCACTTT; CDR3 protein: CASSPRTGGFCSPLHF
D gene: .; V gene: TRBV5-5; J gene: TRBJ2-7; clone size: .; CDR3 DNA: TGTGCCAGCAGCCGTAGTCATAAAGGGGGCTTCGGGGGAGCTTCAGGCGAGCAGTACTTC; CDR3 protein: CASSRSHKGGFGGASGEQYF
D gene: TRBD1; V gene: TRBV18; J gene: TRBJ1-1; clone size: .; CDR3 DNA: TGTGCCAGCTTTCCGGGACAGGGGGGAAGAGGCACTGAAGCTTTCTTT; CDR3 protein: CASFPGQGGRGTEAFF
D gene: .; V gene: TRBV28; J gene: TRBJ1-1; clone size: .; CDR3 DNA: TGTGCCAGCAGCCGCCCTGGGTTGGCCGTGGTGGTTGAAGCTTTCTTT; CDR3 protein: CASSRPGLAVVVEAFF
D gene: TRBD1; V gene: TRBV7-9; J gene: TRBJ2-3; clone size: .; CDR3 DNA: TGTGCCAGCAGCTTAGCCCGTCAGGGGGCCGATACGCAGTATTTT; CDR3 protein: CASSLARQGADTQYF
D gene: .; V gene: TRBV11-2; J gene: TRBJ1-2; clone size: .; CDR3 DNA: TGTGCCAGCAGCTTAGACAGGGATAGAGGCTACACCTTC; CDR3 protein: CASSLDRDRGYTF
D gene: TRBD1; V gene: TRBV6-2/TRBV6-3; J gene: TRBJ1-1; clone size: once; CDR3 DNA: TGTGCCAGCAGTCCATCGGCAGGGGGCCTGGGCACTGAAGCTTTCTTT; CDR3 protein: CASSPSAGGLGTEAFF
D gene: .; V gene: TRBV4-1; J gene: TRBJ1-1; clone size: medium-sized; CDR3 DNA: TGCGCCAGCAGCCAACAGTCCATGAACACTGAAGCTTTCTTT; CDR3 protein: CASSQQSMNTEAFF
D gene: .; V gene: TRBV28; J gene: TRBJ2-5; clone size: .; CDR3 DNA: TGTGCCAGCAGGAGAGGGTCTCGGGAGACCCAGTACTTC; CDR3 protein: CASRRGSRETQYF
D gene: .; V gene: TRBV18; J gene: TRBJ2-6; clone size: .; CDR3 DNA: TGTGCCAGCTCATCCCGCAGGGAAACAAGCTCTGGGGCCAACGTCCTGACTTTC; CDR3 protein: CASSSRRETSSGANVLTF
D gene: .; V gene: TRBV5-1; J gene: TRBJ1-1; clone size: .; CDR3 DNA: TGCGCCAGCAGTCCGAGTCTTGGGGGGCCCACTGAAGCTTTCTTT; CDR3 protein: CASSPSLGGPTEAFF
D gene: TRBD2; V gene: TRBV19; J gene: TRBJ2-3; clone size: .; CDR3 DNA: TGTGCCAGTAGTCCTCTAGCGGGAGAGGTAGATACGCAGTATTTT; CDR3 protein: CASSPLAGEVDTQYF
D gene: TRBD2; V gene: TRBV27; J gene: TRBJ2-2; clone size: .; CDR3 DNA: TGTGCCAGCAGTCGGAGCGGGAGGGCGTTGACCGGGGAGCTGTTTTTT; CDR3 protein: CASSRSGRALTGELFF
D gene: .; V gene: TRBV4-1; J gene: TRBJ1-5; clone size: once; CDR3 DNA: TGCGCCAGCAGCCCAGTGACCGGGGCCTACAATCAGCCCCAGCATTTT; CDR3 protein: CASSPVTGAYNQPQHF
D gene: .; V gene: TRBV5-4; J gene: TRBJ1-6; clone size: .; CDR3 DNA: TGTGCCAGCAGCTTGGACAGGGAAAGTTATAATTCACCCCTCCACTTT; CDR3 protein: CASSLDRESYNSPLHF
D gene: .; V gene: TRBV25-1; J gene: TRBJ1-5; clone size: .; CDR3 DNA: TGTGCCAGCAGTGAACTTCTGAATGTGGTACGCAATCAGCCCCAGCATTTT; CDR3 protein: CASSELLNVVRNQPQHF
D gene: .; V gene: TRBV19; J gene: TRBJ2-1; clone size: .; CDR3 DNA: TGTGCCAGTAGTAGGGGTAGGGGCCCCTACAATGAGCAGTTCTTC; CDR3 protein: CASSRGRGPYNEQFF
D gene: .; V gene: TRBV15; J gene: TRBJ1-3; clone size: once; CDR3 DNA: TGTGCCACCAGCAGAGACGGGGGGAATGAAAACACCATATATTTT; CDR3 protein: CATSRDGGNENTIYF
D gene: .; V gene: TRBV28; J gene: TRBJ2-2; clone size: .; CDR3 DNA: TGTGCCAGCAACCCAGGAATGGAGGGCAACACCGGGGAGCTGTTTTTT; CDR3 protein: CASNPGMEGNTGELFF
D gene: .; V gene: TRBV28; J gene: TRBJ1-1; clone size: once; CDR3 DNA: TGTGCCAGCAGTTTATCCGTATGGCGGAACACTGAAGCTTTCTTT; CDR3 protein: CASSLSVWRNTEAFF
D gene: .; V gene: TRBV28; J gene: TRBJ2-1; clone size: .; CDR3 DNA: TGTGCCAGCAGAGGATATAGCGGGGACAGCTCCTACAATGAGCAGTTCTTC; CDR3 protein: CASRGYSGDSSYNEQFF
D gene: .; V gene: TRBV7-6; J gene: TRBJ2-3; clone size: .; CDR3 DNA: TGTGCCAGCAGCTGGGGGCGGGGGCCCACAGATACGCAGTATTTT; CDR3 protein: CASSWGRGPTDTQYF
D gene: .; V gene: TRBV2; J gene: TRBJ1-4; clone size: .; CDR3 DNA: TGTGCCAGCAGGGTATCCCGAAAACTGTTTTTT; CDR3 protein: CASRVSRKLFF
D gene: .; V gene: TRBV27; J gene: TRBJ2-5; clone size: .; CDR3 DNA: TGTGCCAGCAGTCCGTATATGGGCCAAGAGACCCAGTACTTC; CDR3 protein: CASSPYMGQETQYF
D gene: .; V gene: TRBV7-9; J gene: TRBJ1-1; clone size: once; CDR3 DNA: TGTGCCAGCACCGTTGGGGCATCAGGGAACACTGAAGCTTTCTTT; CDR3 protein: CASTVGASGNTEAFF
D gene: TRBD1; V gene: TRBV7-9; J gene: TRBJ2-1; clone size: .; CDR3 DNA: TGTGCCAGCAGCCGGGACAGCTACAATGAGCAGTTCTTC; CDR3 protein: CASSRDSYNEQFF
D gene: .; V gene: TRBV28; J gene: TRBJ2-7; clone size: .; CDR3 DNA: TGTGCCAGCAGCCCTCGTGATGGGTCAGGGGTTGGAGAGCAGTACTTC; CDR3 protein: CASSPRDGSGVGEQYF
D gene: .; V gene: TRBV3-1/TRBV3-2; J gene: TRBJ1-2; clone size: .; CDR3 DNA: TGTGCCAGCAGCCAAGACGGGTGGTCTTATGGCTACACCTTC; CDR3 protein: CASSQDGWSYGYTF
D gene: .; V gene: TRBV3-1/TRBV3-2; J gene: TRBJ2-3; clone size: .; CDR3 DNA: TGTGCCAGCAGCCTTAATAGCGGAGGCACAGATACGCAGTATTTT; CDR3 protein: CASSLNSGGTDTQYF
D gene: .; V gene: TRBV27; J gene: TRBJ2-7; clone size: .; CDR3 DNA: TGTGCCAGCAGTTTATCGAGTGCAGGGGTCTACGAGCAGTACTTC; CDR3 protein: CASSLSSAGVYEQYF
D gene: .; V gene: TRBV30; J gene: TRBJ1-2; clone size: .; CDR3 DNA: TGTGCCTGGATAGGGCCGTCCCCGGTCAACTATGGCTACACCTTC; CDR3 protein: CAWIGPSPVNYGYTF
D gene: .; V gene: TRBV6-5; J gene: TRBJ1-1; clone size: few; CDR3 DNA: TGTGCCAGCAGCACCAGCCGACAGGAAGCTTTCTTT; CDR3 protein: CASSTSRQEAFF
D gene: .; V gene: TRBV3-1/TRBV3-2; J gene: TRBJ2-3; clone size: .; CDR3 DNA: TGTGCCAGCAGCCCCACGGCGGGGACCGGAAGCACAGATACGCAGTATTTT; CDR3 protein: CASSPTAGTGSTDTQYF
D gene: .; V gene: TRBV7-7; J gene: TRBJ2-1; clone size: .; CDR3 DNA: TGTGCCAGCAGCTTAGGAGACAAGAATGAGCAGTTCTTC; CDR3 protein: CASSLGDKNEQFF
D gene: TRBD1; V gene: TRBV28; J gene: TRBJ1-3; clone size: .; CDR3 DNA: TGTGCCAGCAGTCCGGGACAGTTGGGGAACACCATATATTTT; CDR3 protein: CASSPGQLGNTIYF
D gene: .; V gene: TRBV2; J gene: TRBJ1-5; clone size: .; CDR3 DNA: TGTGCCAGCAAAAGTACGGAGAATCAGCCCCAGCATTTT; CDR3 protein: CASKSTENQPQHF
D gene: .; V gene: TRBV4-2; J gene: TRBJ2-7; clone size: .; CDR3 DNA: TGTGCCAGCAGCCAAGATATTGCCCTTCGCTACGAGCAGTACTTC; CDR3 protein: CASSQDIALRYEQYF
D gene: .; V gene: TRBV4-1; J gene: TRBJ2-3; clone size: .; CDR3 DNA: TGCGCCAGCAGCCAGGAACAGGAGTATTTT; CDR3 protein: CASSQEQEYF
D gene: .; V gene: TRBV7-3; J gene: TRBJ2-7; clone size: .; CDR3 DNA: TGTGCCAGCAGCTCTACCGCGTCTCCCATTTACGAGCAGTACTTC; CDR3 protein: CASSSTASPIYEQYF
D gene: .; V gene: TRBV2; J gene: TRBJ1-3; clone size: .; CDR3 DNA: TGTGCCAGCCTTTCGGAGGAGGCTCCTGGAAACACCATATATTTT; CDR3 protein: CASLSEEAPGNTIYF
D gene: .; V gene: TRBV19; J gene: TRBJ2-3; clone size: .; CDR3 DNA: TGTGCCAGTGGCGGGACCGGTAGAGATACGCAGTATTTT; CDR3 protein: CASGGTGRDTQYF
D gene: .; V gene: TRBV5-1; J gene: TRBJ1-6; clone size: .; CDR3 DNA: TGCGCCAGCAGCTGGGGTGGGACGGAGATGGGGAATTCACCCCTCCACTTT; CDR3 protein: CASSWGGTEMGNSPLHF
D gene: .; V gene: TRBV2; J gene: TRBJ2-2; clone size: .; CDR3 DNA: TGTGCCAGCAGTGATCTCGGGTCTGAGAACACCGGGGAGCTGTTTTTT; CDR3 protein: CASSDLGSENTGELFF
D gene: .; V gene: TRBV2; J gene: TRBJ2-7; clone size: .; CDR3 DNA: TGTGCCAGCAGGCCGAGCCCTAGTCCGGACGAGCAGTACTTC; CDR3 protein: CASRPSPSPDEQYF
D gene: .; V gene: TRBV4-3; J gene: TRBJ1-4; clone size: .; CDR3 DNA: TGCGCCAGCAGCCCGGGGGGCGGGTTGGAAAAACTGTTTTTT; CDR3 protein: CASSPGGGLEKLFF
D gene: .; V gene: TRBV9; J gene: TRBJ2-2; clone size: .; CDR3 DNA: TGTGCCAGCAGCGTAGGAGGGGCGAACACCGGGGAGCTGTTTTTT; CDR3 protein: CASSVGGANTGELFF
D gene: .; V gene: TRBV7-9; J gene: TRBJ1-3; clone size: .; CDR3 DNA: TGTGCCAGCAGTAAGGACGGCTCTGGAAACACCATATATTTT; CDR3 protein: CASSKDGSGNTIYF
D gene: .; V gene: TRBV7-9; J gene: TRBJ1-5; clone size: once; CDR3 DNA: TGTGCCAGCAGCCCAAGAGGGGGGCACGATCAGCCCCAGCATTTT; CDR3 protein: CASSPRGGHDQPQHF
D gene: .; V gene: TRBV11-2; J gene: TRBJ1-4; clone size: .; CDR3 DNA: TGTGCCAGCAGCTTAGGTGTCTGGGGTGAAAAACTGTTTTTT; CDR3 protein: CASSLGVWGEKLFF